Listed below are T cell receptor beta chains from one sample, sequenced in a study of blood T cell repertoires in COVID-19. Assay used: immunoSEQ multiplex PCR; TCRdb lists only in-frame clones, some missing. This table has over 200,000 clones, 80% to 90% appearing once. Sequencing was done on a sample of peripheral blood. The receptor source for this set is a middle-aged man who had recovered from COVID-19. CDR3s include the opening cysteine and the closing phenylalanine or tryptophan.

V	J	CDR3
TRBV4-1	TRBJ1-4	CASSQRQINEKLFF
TRBV6-5	TRBJ1-6	CASSPLQVSISPLHF
TRBV2	TRBJ1-2	CASQGMSYTF
TRBV27	TRBJ2-7	CASSLSDSHYEQYF
TRBV9	TRBJ2-1	CASSGPPRTSGIHNEQFF
TRBV2	TRBJ2-1	CASNPGQSYNEQFF
TRBV5-6	TRBJ2-3	CASSLRGGVTDTQYF
TRBV11-3	TRBJ2-7	CASSRTGVVYEQYF
TRBV6-5	TRBJ1-1	CASCKGADTEAFF
TRBV5-6	TRBJ2-7	CASSFLAGRGYEQYF
TRBV4-1	TRBJ2-3	CASSKGLASNIITDTQYF
TRBV10-3	TRBJ2-1	CAIRGLAGGSNSYNEQFF
TRBV4-3	TRBJ1-1	CASSLLQGPNTEAFF
TRBV20-1	TRBJ2-3	CSAPTADTQYF
TRBV30	TRBJ2-6	CAWSLSPSGANVLTF
TRBV6-2/TRBV6-3	TRBJ1-6	CASSYQGGVMALHF
TRBV29-1	TRBJ1-1	CSAHATGNTEAFF